This T cell receptor (beta chain) came from a study of blood T cell repertoires in COVID-19. The overall study: Both acute and convalescent COVID-19 samples were obtained from the United States, Italy and Spain. In each case, the material was cDNA or gDNA derived from T cells, B-cell-depleted T cells, or PBMCs.

Per the germline V gene, CDR1 is MDHEN and CDR2 is SYDVKM. V lost 4 bases and J lost 0, with 13 bases in between. CDR3 length: 16 amino acids. Original processing notes: It was from reference gene primer amplification that nucleated cell counts were estimated. TCRdb's copy holds only in-frame clones and misses some; the assay was immunoSEQ multiplex PCR. For V, J and clone size, that table is used; D and trimming come from the DNA. The sample carries 65,000 to 95,000 clones, 75% to 85% recorded once. The chain recombines TRBV28 with TRBJ2-1; D is unclear. The source material was peripheral blood. The receptor was isolated from a woman between 40 and 55 years old with active or convalescent COVID-19. The DNA of the CDR3 is TGTGCCAGCAGTTCCCTATACCCGAGCTCCTACAATGAGCAGTTCTTC. Translating it yields CASSSLYPSSYNEQFF.